The T cell receptor beta chain under discussion was sequenced for a study of T-cell reconstitution after alpha-beta-depleted transplantation in children. Unique molecular identifiers were built into the TCRbeta library. From the PCR reads, TCRdb called clonotypes with MiXCR, one entry per CDR3 protein. This sample has about 540,000 distinct CDR3 sequences; approximately 20% occur once, and the top ten carry about 3.1%. This clonotype was detected a few times. This sequence was found in a human donor who donated a stem cell graft to a child with acute lymphoblastic leukemia. This sample comprised PBMCs from the stem cell graft donor, obtained from the stem cell graft.

CDR3 bases: TGTGCCAGCAGCCAAGGGACTAGCGGGAGTTTAACCGGGGAGCTGTTTTTT. This codes for CASSQGTSGSLTGELFF. This chain connects TRBV7-6 to TRBJ2-2, with 14 nucleotides matching TRBD2. V shed 5 bases, J shed 5 bases, and the junction held 7 bases outside the gene matches. The CDR3 spans 17 residues. Germline V CDR1 and CDR2: SGHVS, FNYEAQ.